The clone carrying this TCR beta chain was counted at least ten times. Its antigen remains unknown. The sample originates from a study of Graves' ophthalmopathy and Graves' hyperthyroidism. Study-level findings and limits: In blood, most expanded thyroid clonotypes above 0.001 frequency were also detected.

Amplification from RNA transcripts yielded the TCR beta CDR3 regions. The first-round RT-PCR employed HTBI primers together with the Qiagen OneStep RT-PCR kit. A multiplex PCR was then performed as the second round. TCRdb passed the multiplex PCR reads through MiXCR, listing each CDR3 protein once. The table includes about 380,000 distinct CDR3 sequences, over 15% detected once. CDR1 KGHSH and CDR2 LQKENI come from the germline V gene. After removal of 3 bases from V and 6 bases from J, the junction contained 0 bases not matched to a gene. The CDR3 loop spans 12 amino acids. Sequencing input: peripheral blood. The rearrangement uses TRBV18 and TRBJ1-2; 8 bases line up with TRBD1. The clonotype comes from a woman aged 18-29 years with stable Graves' hyperthyroidism. As DNA, the CDR3 is TGTGCCAGCTCACCGGGACAGGATGGCTACACCTTC. As protein: CASSPGQDGYTF.